Given below is one TCR beta chain in context. The data belong to a study of blood T cell repertoires in COVID-19. Germline V gene lookup returns CDR1 SGHDN and CDR2 FVKESK. V shed 7 bases and J shed 5 bases, with 15 bases lying between them. CDR3 length: 14 residues. Here immunoSEQ multiplex PCR was the method, and the copy in TCRdb shows in-frame clones only, minus some. The repertoire holds more than 90,000 clones, with about nine tenths as singletons. The specimen sequenced was peripheral blood. The sequence was collected from a man in his forties with acute or convalescent COVID-19. The gene calls are TRBV14 and TRBJ2-1, with D possibly being TRBD1 (5 bases). The CDR3 nucleotides read TGTGCCAGCACCCCTAGTGGGGCAAACAATGAGCAGTTCTTC. Amino acid sequence: CASTPSGANNEQFF.